Sequencing of this T cell receptor (beta chain) was carried out in a study of early T cells in non-severe SARS-CoV-2 infection. About the study: Sequencing of unsorted whole blood was done on bulk RNA, leaving chains unpaired. General study points: A preference for anti-spike CD8 responses marked VDJdb matching, which missed private and CD4 specificities.

Each single cDNA molecule received a unique molecular identifier. Each CDR3 protein gets one entry after TCRdb re-called the 5' RACE reads with MiXCR. The sample yields some 71,000 distinct CDR3 sequences, roughly an eighth seen once. Concerning this clonotype itself: Its target is not known.

This CDR3 has 12 residues. Trimming cost V 6 bases and J 4 bases, with 10 bases left between them. Per germline, CDR1 MDHEN and CDR2 SYDVKM. The material sequenced was whole blood. The TCR originated in an adult who was a healthcare worker with PCR-confirmed SARS-CoV-2 infection or an uninfected control (not recorded which). The gene calls are TRBV28 and TRBJ2-7; D not certain. This CDR3 reads CASSPMGYEQYF. The CDR3 DNA sequence: TGTGCCAGCAGCCCCATGGGATACGAGCAGTACTTC.